These T cell receptor beta chains were read from a single sample in a study of T cell responses to AZD1222 COVID-19 vaccine. Sequenced by immunoSEQ multiplex PCR; TCRdb stores in-frame clones only, minus some. In the table there are approximately 110,000 clones, around 92% of which are singletons. The sample consisted of peripheral blood, taken 28 days after the second AZD1222 dose. The receptor source for this set is an adult who received the AZD1222 COVID-19 vaccine. The CDR3 runs from the conserved cysteine through the conserved F or W. The order of the fields is CDR3 protein, CDR3 DNA, clone size, D gene, J gene, V gene. A D gene is named only where the DNA matches it firmly. Only part of the rows carry a size: once, few, many, or a class if the clone is expanded.

CDR3 protein: CASSLLGVAGVQETQYF
CDR3 DNA: TGTGCCAGCAGCTTATTGGGGGTAGCGGGGGTCCAAGAGACCCAGTACTTC
clone size: -
D gene: TRBD2
J gene: TRBJ2-5
V gene: TRBV7-2

CDR3 protein: CASSLNGNTIYF
CDR3 DNA: TGTGCCAGCAGCTTAAACGGAAACACCATATATTTT
clone size: -
D gene: -
J gene: TRBJ1-3
V gene: TRBV7-9

CDR3 protein: CASRGYGTPNNSPLHF
CDR3 DNA: TGTGCCAGCAGGGGCTACGGGACACCTAATAATTCACCCCTCCACTTT
clone size: -
D gene: -
J gene: TRBJ1-6
V gene: TRBV27

CDR3 protein: CASSSELANTGELFF
CDR3 DNA: TGTGCCAGCAGCTCCGAATTAGCGAACACCGGGGAGCTGTTTTTT
clone size: once
D gene: -
J gene: TRBJ2-2
V gene: TRBV11-3

CDR3 protein: CASSIPGQLTYNEQFF
CDR3 DNA: TGTGCCAGTAGTATTCCGGGACAGCTCACTTACAATGAGCAGTTCTTC
clone size: once
D gene: TRBD1
J gene: TRBJ2-1
V gene: TRBV19

CDR3 protein: CAISGGEEAYEQYF
CDR3 DNA: TGTGCCATCAGTGGGGGGGAGGAAGCCTACGAGCAGTACTTC
clone size: -
D gene: -
J gene: TRBJ2-7
V gene: TRBV10-3

CDR3 protein: CASSPTGGGRTDTQYF
CDR3 DNA: TGTGCCAGCTCACCAACAGGGGGAGGGCGCACAGATACGCAGTATTTT
clone size: -
D gene: -
J gene: TRBJ2-3
V gene: TRBV18

CDR3 protein: CASSPPVREAKNIQYF
CDR3 DNA: TGTGCCAGCTCACCACCGGTCAGAGAAGCCAAAAACATTCAGTACTTC
clone size: -
D gene: -
J gene: TRBJ2-4
V gene: TRBV18

CDR3 protein: CASSLGSYEQYF
CDR3 DNA: TGTGCCAGCAGTTTAGGTTCCTACGAGCAGTACTTC
clone size: -
D gene: -
J gene: TRBJ2-7
V gene: TRBV28

CDR3 protein: CASTERVGHSNYGYTF
CDR3 DNA: TGTGCCAGCACCGAACGGGTGGGTCATTCGAACTATGGCTACACCTTC
clone size: -
D gene: -
J gene: TRBJ1-2
V gene: TRBV7-9

CDR3 protein: CASSPAGNYGYTF
CDR3 DNA: TGCGCCAGCAGCCCCGCTGGGAACTATGGCTACACCTTC
clone size: -
D gene: -
J gene: TRBJ1-2
V gene: TRBV5-1

CDR3 protein: CASSFNAGQVNEKLFF
CDR3 DNA: TGCGCCAGCAGCTTTAATGCCGGACAGGTGAATGAAAAACTGTTTTTT
clone size: once
D gene: TRBD1
J gene: TRBJ1-4
V gene: TRBV5-1

CDR3 protein: CASSLGQGEYEQYF
CDR3 DNA: TGTGCCAGCAGCTTAGGACAGGGTGAGTACGAGCAGTACTTC
clone size: -
D gene: TRBD1
J gene: TRBJ2-7
V gene: TRBV7-2

CDR3 protein: CSVEPRTSTDTQYF
CDR3 DNA: TGCAGCGTTGAACCTAGAACTAGCACAGATACGCAGTATTTT
clone size: -
D gene: -
J gene: TRBJ2-3
V gene: TRBV29-1

CDR3 protein: CASSSRHGVPQHF
CDR3 DNA: TGTGCCAGCAGCTCACGACATGGGGTGCCCCAGCATTTT
clone size: -
D gene: -
J gene: TRBJ1-5
V gene: TRBV7-9

CDR3 protein: CAIWTSESSNEQFF
CDR3 DNA: TGTGCCATCTGGACTAGCGAGAGCTCCAATGAGCAGTTCTTC
clone size: -
D gene: TRBD2
J gene: TRBJ2-1
V gene: TRBV10-3

CDR3 protein: CASSSQGQGNYGYTF
CDR3 DNA: TGTGCCAGCAGTTCCCAGGGACAGGGAAACTATGGCTACACCTTC
clone size: -
D gene: TRBD1
J gene: TRBJ1-2
V gene: TRBV28

CDR3 protein: CASSKGREGLNEQYF
CDR3 DNA: TGTGCCAGCAGCAAGGGGCGGGAGGGCCTTAACGAGCAGTACTTC
clone size: -
D gene: TRBD2
J gene: TRBJ2-7
V gene: TRBV5-4

CDR3 protein: CATSDPSSPNTGELFF
CDR3 DNA: TGTGCCACCAGTGACCCTAGCAGTCCGAACACCGGGGAGCTGTTTTTT
clone size: -
D gene: -
J gene: TRBJ2-2
V gene: TRBV24-1

CDR3 protein: CASREFDEQFF
CDR3 DNA: TGTGCCAGCAGAGAGTTCGATGAGCAGTTCTTC
clone size: -
D gene: -
J gene: TRBJ2-1
V gene: TRBV3-1/TRBV3-2

CDR3 protein: CASRTGTGFSGANVLTF
CDR3 DNA: TGTGCCAGCAGAACCGGGACAGGATTCTCTGGGGCCAACGTCCTGACTTTC
clone size: -
D gene: TRBD1
J gene: TRBJ2-6
V gene: TRBV3-1/TRBV3-2

CDR3 protein: CASSPGTGVEKLFF
CDR3 DNA: TGCGCCAGCAGCCCCGGGACAGGGGTTGAAAAACTGTTTTTT
clone size: -
D gene: TRBD1
J gene: TRBJ1-4
V gene: TRBV5-1

CDR3 protein: CASSGGQGYHYEQYF
CDR3 DNA: TGTGCCAGCAGTGGGGGACAGGGTTACCACTACGAGCAGTACTTC
clone size: -
D gene: TRBD1
J gene: TRBJ2-7
V gene: TRBV2

CDR3 protein: CASFMGEKNGYTF
CDR3 DNA: TGTGCCAGCTTTATGGGGGAAAAGAATGGCTACACCTTC
clone size: -
D gene: -
J gene: TRBJ1-2
V gene: TRBV28

CDR3 protein: CASSLGGRLNEKLFF
CDR3 DNA: TGTGCCAGCAGCTTAGGGGGACGGCTGAATGAAAAACTGTTTTTT
clone size: once
D gene: -
J gene: TRBJ1-4
V gene: TRBV13

CDR3 protein: CASSFSRDEQFF
CDR3 DNA: TGTGCCAGCAGCTTCTCGAGGGATGAGCAGTTCTTC
clone size: -
D gene: -
J gene: TRBJ2-1
V gene: TRBV11-2

CDR3 protein: CASRQAAGGDYGYTF
CDR3 DNA: TGTGCCAGCAGACAAGCTGCAGGGGGCGACTATGGCTACACCTTC
clone size: -
D gene: TRBD1
J gene: TRBJ1-2
V gene: TRBV6-5

CDR3 protein: CASSYSRPGGTEAFF
CDR3 DNA: TGTGCCAGCAGTTACTCAAGGCCAGGGGGTACTGAAGCTTTCTTT
clone size: -
D gene: TRBD1
J gene: TRBJ1-1
V gene: TRBV6-5

CDR3 protein: CASSPTGDDGYTF
CDR3 DNA: TGTGCCAGCAGCCCAACAGGGGATGATGGCTACACCTTC
clone size: -
D gene: TRBD1
J gene: TRBJ1-2
V gene: TRBV7-8

CDR3 protein: CAISGGLKNAYEQYF
CDR3 DNA: TGTGCCATCAGTGGGGGACTCAAAAATGCCTACGAGCAGTACTTC
clone size: -
D gene: -
J gene: TRBJ2-7
V gene: TRBV10-3

CDR3 protein: CASSLQRLAGNNEQFF
CDR3 DNA: TGTGCCAGCAGCCTGCAACGACTAGCGGGGAACAATGAGCAGTTCTTC
clone size: -
D gene: TRBD2
J gene: TRBJ2-1
V gene: TRBV5-4

CDR3 protein: CATSRDRVNYGYTF
CDR3 DNA: TGTGCCACCAGCAGAGATAGGGTGAACTATGGCTACACCTTC
clone size: once
D gene: -
J gene: TRBJ1-2
V gene: TRBV15

CDR3 protein: CASSERGSRDSAGQYF
CDR3 DNA: TGTGCCAGCAGTGAGAGGGGGTCAAGGGATTCGGCGGGCCAGTACTTC
clone size: -
D gene: -
J gene: TRBJ2-5
V gene: TRBV6-1

CDR3 protein: CASSLQGLSYEQYF
CDR3 DNA: TGCGCCAGCAGCTTGCAGGGGTTGTCCTACGAGCAGTACTTC
clone size: -
D gene: -
J gene: TRBJ2-7
V gene: TRBV5-1

CDR3 protein: CASSLNSRSSSGNTIYF
CDR3 DNA: TGCGCCAGCAGCTTAAACAGCCGGTCGAGCTCTGGAAACACCATATATTTT
clone size: -
D gene: -
J gene: TRBJ1-3
V gene: TRBV5-1

CDR3 protein: CASSHGGTDTQYF
CDR3 DNA: TGTGCCAGCAGCCACGGGGGGACAGATACGCAGTATTTT
clone size: few
D gene: TRBD2
J gene: TRBJ2-3
V gene: TRBV12-3/TRBV12-4